The 21 T cell receptor beta chains in this list originate from one sample, sequenced in a study of blood T cell repertoires in COVID-19. TCRdb's table, derived via immunoSEQ multiplex PCR, lists solely in-frame clones and lacks some. The sample comprises under 350,000 clones, around 85% of which are singletons, and roughly 4% rests with the top ten. The sample consisted of PBMCs or T cells enriched from blood (not recorded which). Receptor source: a woman in her thirties or forties with acute COVID-19.

The chain combines TRBV5-1 with TRBJ2-6; possibly TRBD1 for D (5 bases). The length of the CDR3 is 17 residues. Germline assignment: CDR1 SGHRS and CDR2 YFSETQ. Deletions cut 7 bases from V and 0 bases from J, with 17 bases between. The CDR3 loop is CASSGTGHLSGANVLTF. The CDR3 region has the DNA TGCGCCAGCTCCGGAACAGGACATCTCTCTGGGGCCAACGTCCTGACTTTC.

The rearrangement uses TRBV5-6 and TRBJ2-7, with D possibly TRBD1 on 5 matching bases. The CDR3 is made up of 14 amino acids. Germline CDR1 SGHDT, CDR2 YYEEEE. V lost 4 bases to trimming and J lost 7 bases, with 18 bases between them. The CDR3 loop reads CASSRPKTDSEQYF. CDR3 coding DNA: TGTGCCAGCAGCCGCCCTAAGACAGACTCTGAGCAGTACTTC.

The rearrangement joins TRBV5-4 to TRBJ1-2, with TRBD1 identical over 8 bases. V shed 0 bases and J 8 bases; nucleotides not matched to a gene: 9. This CDR3 comprises 15 residues. Looked up from germline, CDR1 is SGHNT and CDR2 is YYREEE (reference sequence). The CDR3 region has the DNA TGTGCCAGCAGCTTGGCCTCAGGGGGCGGTGTGGGCTACACCTTC. It specifies CASSLASGGGVGYTF.

The chain recombines TRBV4-2 with TRBJ1-2; 8 bases are shared with TRBD1. Germline values: CDR1 LGHNA, CDR2 YNFKEQ. J was trimmed by 4 bases and V by 6 bases; bases with no gene match: 10. The CDR3 totals 15 residues. CDR3 protein: CASSQPDRDRYGYTF. The CDR3 DNA reads as TGTGCCAGCAGTCAGCCGGACAGGGATCGCTATGGCTACACCTTC.

The chain carries TRBV19 and TRBJ1-3; perhaps TRBD1 as D (6 bases). Looked up from germline, CDR1 is LNHDA and CDR2 is SQIVND (reference sequence). The V end was cut by 7 bases, the J end by 0 bases, with 16 bases between. The CDR3 is 16 amino acids. The CDR3 reads CASIPGGDISGNTIYF. CDR3 coding DNA: TGTGCCAGTATCCCCGGGGGGGACATCTCTGGAAACACCATATATTTT.

J is TRBJ2-7 and V is TRBV3-1 (or the pseudogene TRBV3-2); D call uncertain. The CDR3 has 12 residues. The V and J ends lost 1 base and 4 bases respectively, with 5 bases between them. Per the germline V gene, CDR1 is LGHDT and CDR2 is YNNKEL (reference sequence). DNA of the CDR3: TGTGCCAGCAGCCAAGTCAGTTACGAGCAGTACTTC. Translation gives CASSQVSYEQYF.

The genes are TRBV24-1 and TRBJ2-3, with 10 bases matching TRBD1. Germline CDR1 and CDR2: KGHDR and SFDVKD. CDR3 size: 16 residues. Trimming removed 4 bases from V and 4 bases from J; junction bases left unmatched: 7. This chain's CDR3 is CATSEAGTGEADTQYF. The CDR3 nucleotides are TGTGCCACCAGTGAAGCCGGGACAGGGGAGGCAGATACGCAGTATTTT.

The V call is TRBV9, the J call TRBJ1-2; a weak D match, TRBD1 (5 bases). Germline loops: CDR1 SGDLS, CDR2 YYNGEE. The germline V and J ends were trimmed by 0 bases and 4 bases, with 13 bases remaining between them. This CDR3 region has 15 residues. The CDR3 DNA is TGTGCCAGCAGCGTAGAAGAAGGCAGGGCCTATGGCTACACCTTC. Protein product: CASSVEEGRAYGYTF.

The chain uses TRBV6-2 or TRBV6-3 and TRBJ2-7; maybe TRBD1 (5 bases). Germline values: CDR1 MNHEY, CDR2 SVGEGT. The CDR3 has 17 residues. V lost 0 bases to trimming and J lost 3 bases, with 18 bases between them. The CDR3, as DNA: TGTGCCAGCAGTTACTCTTTTTGGGGCAGTGGGATCTACGAGCAGTACTTC. Amino acid sequence: CASSYSFWGSGIYEQYF.

A few counts support this clone. V usage is TRBV10-3 and J usage is TRBJ2-3; 8 bases match TRBD1. The CDR3 runs 16 residues. CDR1 ENHRY and CDR2 SYGVKD come from the germline V gene. Losses at the gene ends were 5 bases for V and 2 bases for J; bases not matched to a gene: 9. CDR3 bases: TGTGCCATCAGTAACGACCGGGACAGGTCCACAGATACGCAGTATTTT. As protein: CAISNDRDRSTDTQYF.

The rearrangement links TRBV28 to TRBJ1-2; 7 bases map to TRBD1. The germline CDR1 and CDR2 sequences are MDHEN and SYDVKM. This CDR3 spans 13 amino acids. The V gene end was trimmed by 5 bases and the J gene end by 8 bases; junction bases not matched to a gene: 8. The CDR3 nucleotides read TGTGCCAGCAGTCTCGGACAGGTCAGGGGCTACACCTTC. This translates into CASSLGQVRGYTF.

The chain has TRBV7-9 and TRBJ2-2; TRBD1 agrees at 12 bases. The ends lost 4 bases at V and 5 bases at J; junction bases unmatched: 5. This CDR3 spans 16 amino acids. The germline V gene encodes CDR1 SEHNR and CDR2 FQNEAQ (reference sequence). The CDR3: CASSSGQGAYTGELFF. The CDR3 DNA is TGTGCCAGCAGCTCGGGACAGGGGGCTTATACCGGGGAGCTGTTTTTT.

With respect to this clone: Sequence at one end of the junction differs from germline and may be a read error. This rearrangement joins TRBV19 to TRBJ1-2; D is unresolved. This CDR3 has 19 residues. Per the germline V gene, CDR1 is LNHDA and CDR2 is SQIVND (reference sequence). The CDR3 sequence is CAGSRHVWLRGLGFGGYTF. In nucleotides, the CDR3 is TGTGCCGGTAGTCGTCATGTTTGGCTACGGGGATTAGGGTTTGGTGGCTACACCTTC.

This clone appeared a single time. This rearrangement joins TRBV19 to TRBJ1-1; TRBD1 matches at 10 bases. The J segment lost 10 bases and the V segment lost 4 bases, leaving 9 bases of the junction unmatched. Germline CDR1 is LNHDA and CDR2 is SQIVND (reference sequence). CDR3 length: 14 residues. CDR3 protein: CASSTTGTGARAFF. CDR3 DNA sequence: TGTGCCAGTAGTACTACCGGGACAGGGGCACGAGCTTTCTTT.

This clone was counted a single time. This chain links TRBV7-9 with TRBJ1-3; D is unclear. This CDR3 has 12 amino acids. V was shortened by 3 bases and J by 3 bases, with 3 bases between the two germline ends. The V gene's germline CDR1 is SEHNR and CDR2 FQNEAQ (reference sequence). CDR3 in DNA: TGTGCCAGCAGCTTCAGTGGAAACACCATATATTTT. This sequence encodes CASSFSGNTIYF.

The gene calls are TRBV18 and TRBJ2-1; D unclear. CDR1 and CDR2 from the germline V gene are KGHSH and LQKENI. Trimming left V 3 bases short and J 9 bases short, with 6 bases between. The CDR3 covers 11 residues. Written as DNA, the CDR3 is TGTGCCAGCTCACCTCACAGTGAGCAGTTCTTC. Protein sequence: CASSPHSEQFF.

The chain recombines TRBV13 with TRBJ2-7; 7 nucleotides agree with TRBD2. Looked up from germline, CDR1 is PRHDT and CDR2 is FYEKMQ (reference sequence). This CDR3 is 15 amino acids long. V shed 1 base and J 3 bases; nucleotides not matched to a gene: 6. The CDR3 nucleotides are TGTGCCAGCAGCTTAGTGCGCGGGAGTTACTACGAGCAGTACTTC. It translates to CASSLVRGSYYEQYF.

A single count supports this clone. The sample contains more than one DNA sequence encoding this CDR3. The V call is TRBV28, the J call TRBJ1-1; D gene ambiguous. The CDR3 is made up of 13 amino acids. V was shortened by 2 bases and J by 5 bases, with 9 bases between the two germline ends. Germline assignment: CDR1 MDHEN and CDR2 SYDVKM. CDR3 bases: TGTGCCAGCAGTTTAGGGAGCGGAACTGAAGCTTTCTTT. Residues: CASSLGSGTEAFF.

This clone has just one count. The chain is built from TRBV6-5 and TRBJ2-2; 11 bases match TRBD1. The junction had 3 bases not matched to a gene; V was cut back by 6 bases and J by 3 bases. The CDR3 runs to 15 residues. Germline V gene sequence: CDR1 MNHEY, CDR2 SVGAGI. The CDR3 reads CASRVDRGHTGELFF. The CDR3 nucleotides read TGTGCCAGCAGAGTGGACAGGGGGCACACCGGGGAGCTGTTTTTT.

The V gene is TRBV15, the J gene TRBJ1-3; TRBD1 matches 7 bases. This CDR3 has 17 residues. CDR1 LNHNV and CDR2 YYDKDF come from the germline V gene (reference sequence). V lost 0 bases, J lost 2 bases, and 7 bases stayed unmatched. The CDR3 spells CATSRDPGTATGNTIYF. The CDR3 nucleotides read TGTGCCACCAGCAGAGATCCCGGGACAGCAACTGGAAACACCATATATTTT.

This CDR3 is CASSIQGTNTGELFF. The CDR3 DNA sequence: TGCGCCAGCAGCATCCAGGGTACAAACACCGGGGAGCTGTTTTTT. The chain is built from TRBV5-1 and TRBJ2-2, with TRBD1 as a possible D gene (5 bases). The germline CDR1 and CDR2 sequences are SGHRS and YFSETQ. The V gene lost 4 bases and the J gene lost 2 bases, with 12 bases spanning the gap. This CDR3 has 15 amino acids.